These 27 T cell receptor beta chains were all obtained from the same sample, sequenced in a study of blood T cell repertoires in COVID-19. TCRdb's table, derived via immunoSEQ multiplex PCR, lists solely in-frame clones and lacks some. The profile shows under 35,000 clones, around 87% of them singletons. The specimen sequenced was peripheral blood. The source is a human donor in a cohort sampled during active COVID-19.

This chain links TRBV28 with TRBJ1-4; D might be TRBD1 (6 bases). This CDR3 contains 14 residues. The germline V and J ends were trimmed by 7 bases and 6 bases, with 15 bases remaining between them. CDR1 is MDHEN, CDR2 SYDVKM, per germline. The chain's CDR3 is CASTLGRGDEKLFF. The CDR3 nucleotides are TGTGCCAGCACCCTTGGCAGGGGTGATGAAAAACTGTTTTTT.

V and J are TRBV3-1 (or the pseudogene TRBV3-2) and TRBJ2-7, with 10 nucleotides matching TRBD1. J gave up 4 bases and V 4 bases, and 4 bases lay outside the gene matches. The CDR3 covers 14 residues. The germline gives CDR1 LGHDT, CDR2 YNNKEL (reference sequence). CDR3 nucleotides: TGTGCCAGCAGCCTTCGGGACAGGGGATACGAGCAGTACTTC. Protein sequence: CASSLRDRGYEQYF.

The CDR3 nucleotides read TGTGCCAGCAGTGAAACTGGGGCACCTAATGAAAAACTGTTTTTT. It specifies CASSETGAPNEKLFF. V is TRBV2 and J is TRBJ1-4; D is perhaps TRBD1 (5 bases). Germline assignment: CDR1 SNHLY and CDR2 FYNNEI. CDR3 length: 15 amino acids. V lost 2 bases and J lost 3, with 10 bases in between.

This chain links TRBV28 with TRBJ1-1, with D tentatively TRBD1 (5 bases). Trimming stripped 6 bases from V and 4 bases from J, with 21 bases between. This CDR3 is built from 16 residues. The germline gives CDR1 MDHEN, CDR2 SYDVKM. CDR3 residues: CASRPKARGTGTEAFF. CDR3 DNA: TGTGCCAGCAGACCCAAGGCCCGGGGGACGGGCACTGAAGCTTTCTTT. The full variable domain, its missing parts supplied by reference TRBV28 and TRBJ1-1, is DVKVTQSSRYLVKRTGEKVFLECVQDMDHENMFWYRQDPGLGLRLIYFSYDVKMKEKGDIPEGYSVSREKKERFSLILESASTNQTSMYLCASRPKARGTGTEAFFGQGTRLTVV.

V usage is TRBV28 and J usage is TRBJ2-7; TRBD1 aligns across 8 bases. Per the germline V gene, CDR1 is MDHEN and CDR2 is SYDVKM. With V trimmed by 0 bases and J by 3 bases, 4 bases remained unmatched. This CDR3 is 15 amino acids long. CDR3 nucleotides: TGTGCCAGCAGTTTATGGGACAGGGAAATCTACGAGCAGTACTTC. Protein: CASSLWDREIYEQYF.

V gene TRBV7-2 combines with J gene TRBJ1-2; 7 nucleotides agree with TRBD1. J was trimmed by 4 bases and V by 5 bases; bases with no gene match: 1. This CDR3 spans 12 amino acids. CDR1 and CDR2 from the germline V gene are SGHTA and FQGNSA. The CDR3 bases are TGTGCCAGCAGCCGGGACAGCTATGGCTACACCTTC. It yields the protein CASSRDSYGYTF.

The chain carries TRBV19 and TRBJ2-7; the match to TRBD2 covers 7 bases. Germline-derived CDR1 and CDR2 are LNHDA and SQIVND (reference sequence). Trimming at V came to 7 bases and at J to 0 bases, leaving 9 bases not matched to a gene. The length of the CDR3 is 15 residues. The DNA of the CDR3 is TGTGCCAGTACCGGGGGGACCGCCGGCTCCTACGAGCAGTACTTC. Its translation: CASTGGTAGSYEQYF.

V gene TRBV6-1 combines with J gene TRBJ2-7; possible D gene TRBD1, 6 bases. Germline lookup yields CDR1 MNHNS and CDR2 SASEGT. The CDR3 loop spans 12 amino acids. Between the trimmed V and J ends, which lost 3 bases and 4 bases, there was a span of 7 bases. CDR3 nucleotide sequence: TGTGCCAGCAGTGAGACAGGTTACGAGCAGTACTTC. Residues: CASSETGYEQYF.

This sequence joins TRBV28 and TRBJ1-5; 7 bases match TRBD1. Germline values: CDR1 MDHEN, CDR2 SYDVKM. The ends lost 4 bases at V and 1 base at J; junction bases unmatched: 10. The CDR3 sequence is 17 residues long. In DNA, the CDR3 is TGTGCCAGCAGTTCGCCATCGACAGGGAACAGCAATCAGCCCCAGCATTTT. Its protein product is CASSSPSTGNSNQPQHF.

This chain joins TRBV29-1 and TRBJ2-3, with D tentatively TRBD2 (7 bases). Germline CDR1 is SQVTM and CDR2 is ANQGSEA. The CDR3 has 14 residues. V was trimmed by 8 bases and J by 0 bases, leaving 15 bases between them. DNA of the CDR3: TGCAGCTTAACAGGGAGGGGGAGCACAGATACGCAGTATTTT. This encodes CSLTGRGSTDTQYF.

This chain connects TRBV7-9 to TRBJ2-3; TRBD2 agrees at 11 bases. This CDR3 spans 17 amino acids. Trimming removed 5 bases from V and 3 bases from J; junction bases left unmatched: 10. Germline V gene lookup returns CDR1 SEHNR and CDR2 FQNEAQ (reference sequence). This chain's CDR3 is CASSTGLAATGTDTQYF. The CDR3 nucleotides read TGTGCCAGCAGCACGGGACTAGCGGCGACCGGGACAGATACGCAGTATTTT.

The chain combines TRBV7-2 with TRBJ1-1; unclear D gene. The V and J ends lost 5 bases and 5 bases respectively, with 15 bases between them. The CDR3 is 14 amino acids. Germline CDR1 SGHTA, CDR2 FQGNSA. CDR3 in DNA: TGTGCCAGCAGCCTAACGTGGAGACTTACTGAAGCTTTCTTT. It specifies CASSLTWRLTEAFF.

The chain links TRBV28 to TRBJ1-5, with 7 bases matching TRBD1. The CDR3 sequence is 15 residues long. The germline V gene encodes CDR1 MDHEN and CDR2 SYDVKM. After removal of 3 bases from V and 3 bases from J, the junction contained 5 bases not matched to a gene. For the CDR3, the DNA is TGTGCCAGCAGTTTTGGCAGGGGGGTCAATCAGCCCCAGCATTTT. It yields the protein CASSFGRGVNQPQHF.

The chain recombines TRBV6-2 or TRBV6-3 with TRBJ1-1, with 7 bases matching TRBD1. The CDR3 spans 13 residues. The germline CDR1 and CDR2 sequences are MNHEY and SVGEGT. J gave up 1 base and V 5 bases, and 1 base lay outside the gene matches. The CDR3 region has the DNA TGTGCCAGCAGTACAGGGGAGAACACTGAAGCTTTCTTT. It specifies CASSTGENTEAFF.

The rearrangement uses TRBV7-2 and TRBJ2-7; D perhaps matches TRBD1 (5 bases). The V gene lost 5 bases and the J gene lost 4 bases, with 21 bases spanning the gap. The CDR3 consists of 16 residues. Germline lookup yields CDR1 SGHTA and CDR2 FQGNSA. The CDR3 DNA follows: TGTGCCAGCAGCCCCGCCGGCCAGGGCCTATTATACGAGCAGTACTTC. It codes for CASSPAGQGLLYEQYF.

CDR3 nucleotide sequence: TGTGCCAGCAGTGAGGGGACAGGGTCGGTCACAGATACGCAGTATTTT. The encoded protein is CASSEGTGSVTDTQYF. The chain recombines TRBV2 with TRBJ2-3; 9 positions match TRBD1. Germline V gene sequence: CDR1 SNHLY, CDR2 FYNNEI. The CDR3 consists of 16 residues. After removal of 3 bases from V and 2 bases from J, the junction contained 6 bases not matched to a gene.

The gene calls are TRBV19 and TRBJ2-6, with 10 bases matching TRBD2. After removal of 1 base from V and 0 bases from J, the junction contained 6 bases not matched to a gene. This CDR3 is 19 amino acids long. Germline V lookup: CDR1 LNHDA, CDR2 SQIVND (reference sequence). DNA for the CDR3: TGTGCCAGTAGTATAGCTAGCGGGGGCCTCCTCTCTGGGGCCAACGTCCTGACTTTC. This translates into CASSIASGGLLSGANVLTF.

The rearrangement joins TRBV5-4 to TRBJ2-7; 8 bases fit TRBD1. V gave up 3 bases and J gave up 2 bases; unmatched junction bases: 10. The CDR3 has 16 residues. Looked up from germline, CDR1 is SGHNT and CDR2 is YYREEE (reference sequence). The chain's CDR3 is CASSSKQGGRAYEQYF. In DNA, the CDR3 is TGTGCCAGCAGCTCGAAACAGGGGGGCAGAGCCTACGAGCAGTACTTC.

This chain connects TRBV6-5 to TRBJ1-1; D ambiguous. Trimming left V 6 bases short and J 3 bases short, with 8 bases between. Germline CDR1 is MNHEY and CDR2 is SVGAGI. CDR3 length: 12 residues. CDR3 nucleotides: TGTGCCAGCAGCTTCACGGACACTGAAGCTTTCTTT. It codes for CASSFTDTEAFF.

The V gene is TRBV4-3, the J gene TRBJ1-5; D is ambiguous. Germline-derived CDR1 and CDR2 are LGHNA and YSLEER. V lost 1 base and J lost 2, with 6 bases in between. CDR3 size: 14 residues. The CDR3 nucleotides read TGCGCCAGCAGCCAAGTCCGGGGCAATCAGCCCCAGCATTTT. Amino acid sequence: CASSQVRGNQPQHF.

The chain couples TRBV5-1 to TRBJ2-3; 16 bases are a match to TRBD2. V was clipped by 3 bases and J by 0 bases; unmatched bases: 7. CDR3 size: 19 residues. Germline values: CDR1 SGHRS, CDR2 YFSETQ. CDR3 amino acids: CASSSGLAGGIPSTDTQYF. CDR3 nucleotides: TGCGCCAGCAGCTCGGGACTAGCGGGGGGGATTCCTAGCACAGATACGCAGTATTTT.

This clone was detected once. The rearrangement links TRBV27 to TRBJ2-7; perhaps TRBD2 as D (6 bases). Germline V gene lookup returns CDR1 MNHEY and CDR2 SMNVEV (reference sequence). With 6 bases removed from V and 1 base from J, the gap between germline ends came to 13 bases. The CDR3 consists of 14 residues. This CDR3 reads CASRTPGDSYEQYF. CDR3 DNA: TGTGCCAGCAGGACCCCGGGGGATTCCTACGAGCAGTACTTC.

The chain carries TRBV1 and TRBJ2-7; TRBD2 was called by the table and not checked on the DNA. TRBV1 has pseudogene status. The CDR3 runs to 13 residues. CDR3 nucleotides: TGCACCAGCAGCCCACCGATCGAGGCCGAGCAGTACTTC. Translated: CTSSPPIEAEQYF.

The rearrangement uses TRBV6-5 and TRBJ2-6; tentative D call: TRBD1 (6 bases). The CDR3 has 15 amino acids. CDR1 and CDR2 (germline): MNHEY, SVGAGI. Deletions cut 6 bases from V and 2 bases from J, with 11 bases between. The DNA of the CDR3 is TGTGCCAGCAGGTTGGACAGCCCTGGGGCCAACGTCCTGACTTTC. It codes for CASRLDSPGANVLTF.

The chain couples TRBV6-2 or TRBV6-3 to TRBJ2-7; D uncertain. This CDR3 is 12 amino acids long. The V gene's germline CDR1 is MNHEY and CDR2 SVGEGT. The germline V and J ends were trimmed by 4 bases and 3 bases, with 7 bases remaining between them. As DNA, the CDR3 is TGTGCCAGCAGTTCACTCGACTACGAGCAGTACTTC. Protein sequence: CASSSLDYEQYF.

This clone was counted only a few times. The chain has TRBV4-3 and TRBJ1-2; no firm D call. Trimming removed 1 base at V and 4 bases at J, with 10 bases between. The CDR3 consists of 14 residues. Germline-derived CDR1 and CDR2 are LGHNA and YSLEER. CDR3 region: CASSQGQDTYGYTF. CDR3 DNA sequence: TGCGCCAGCAGCCAAGGTCAGGATACCTATGGCTACACCTTC.

The chain employs TRBV18 and TRBJ2-3; D might be TRBD1 (6 bases). Trimming removed 1 base at V and 6 bases at J, with 14 bases between. The CDR3 runs 15 residues. Looked up from germline, CDR1 is KGHSH and CDR2 is LQKENI. CDR3 coding DNA: TGTGCCAGCTCACCACGGTACAGGGAAGGGGATACGCAGTATTTT. It encodes CASSPRYREGDTQYF.